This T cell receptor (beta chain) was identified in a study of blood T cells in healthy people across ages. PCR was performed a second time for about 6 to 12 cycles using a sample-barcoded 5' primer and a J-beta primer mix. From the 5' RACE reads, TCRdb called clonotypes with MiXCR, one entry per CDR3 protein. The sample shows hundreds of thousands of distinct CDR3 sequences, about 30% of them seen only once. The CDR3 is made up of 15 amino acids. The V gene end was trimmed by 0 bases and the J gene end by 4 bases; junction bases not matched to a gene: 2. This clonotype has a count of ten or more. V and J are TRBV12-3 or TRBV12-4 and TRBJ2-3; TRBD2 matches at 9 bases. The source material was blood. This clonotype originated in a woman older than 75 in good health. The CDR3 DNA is TGTGCCAGCAGTTTAGCTAGCGGGGGTTCAGATACGCAGTATTTT. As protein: CASSLASGGSDTQYF.